One T cell receptor (beta chain) is described in this entry. The antigen is unknown. Profiled with immunoSEQ multiplex PCR; TCRdb holds only in-frame clones, not every one. The sample has around 200,000 clones; almost 90% are singletons. V dropped 0 bases and J dropped 8; count of bases not matched to a gene: 12. Germline-derived CDR1 and CDR2 are SGHRS and YFSETQ. The CDR3 totals 18 residues. This sample is drawn from a study of T cell responses to AZD1222 COVID-19 vaccine. Overall study: Timing groups of about 4 and about 12 weeks for second doses were pooled.

General observations from the study: Vaccine-associated CD4 TCRs ranged over spike, dominating at 160-218 and 743-854. Clonal diversity was possibly underestimated; the donors were predominantly white British and more often female.

The sequences come from peripheral blood, collected on day 0 of AZD1222 vaccination. The clonotype comes from an adult in good health. V gene TRBV5-1 combines with J gene TRBJ2-3; TRBD2 matches 13 bases. This CDR3 reads CASSLGLAGGSVSGTQYF. CDR3 sequence (DNA): TGCGCCAGCAGCTTGGGACTAGCGGGGGGCTCGGTGTCTGGTACGCAGTATTTT.